These T cell receptor beta chains were read from a single sample in a study of early stage breast cancer tumors. Clones were read by immunoSEQ multiplex PCR, and TCRdb kept only the in-frame ones, dropping some. The sample records just over 50,000 clones, about 77% being singletons. The specimen sequenced was blood. The origin of the receptors is a person aged 35-50 years with breast cancer. Both conserved end residues are part of each CDR3. D genes are given only for firm matches. Size tells how often a clone was seen (once, few, many) or the class of an expanded clone, and some rows leave it out.

v_gene	abundance	j_gene	d_gene	len	CDR3aa	CDR3nt
TRBV5-3	NA	TRBJ2-7	TRBD2	15	CARSTAGLAGYEQYF	TGTGCCAGAAGTACCGCGGGACTAGCGGGCTACGAGCAGTACTTC
TRBV10-3	NA	TRBJ2-6	NA	17	CAIMRTGQFSGANVLTF	TGTGCCATCATGAGAACAGGACAATTTTCTGGGGCCAACGTCCTGACTTTC
TRBV7-2	NA	TRBJ2-1	TRBD2	16	CASSHARGGSYNEQFF	TGTGCCAGCAGCCATGCCCGGGGGGGCTCCTACAATGAGCAGTTCTTC
TRBV4-1	once	TRBJ2-2	NA	13	CASSQPSTGELFF	TGCGCCAGCAGCCAACCTTCTACCGGGGAGCTGTTTTTT
TRBV19	NA	TRBJ2-3	TRBD2	17	CASSTRGSGRTIDTQYF	TGTGCCAGTAGTACTAGGGGTAGCGGGAGAACCATAGATACGCAGTATTTT
TRBV23-1	NA	TRBJ2-7	NA	11	CASSRRSEQYF	TGCGCCAGCAGTCGACGGAGCGAGCAGTACTTC
TRBV5-1	NA	TRBJ2-7	TRBD2	15	CASSLDRTSIKEQYF	TGCGCCAGCAGCTTGGACCGGACTAGCATCAAAGAGCAGTACTTC
TRBV6-1	NA	TRBJ1-1	NA	13	CASSEAGTPQAFF	TGTGCCAGCAGTGAAGCGGGAACCCCACAAGCCTTCTTT
TRBV5-4	NA	TRBJ1-1	NA	15	CASSLDPGAFAEAFF	TGTGCCAGCAGCTTGGATCCGGGGGCGTTCGCTGAAGCTTTCTTT
TRBV5-4	NA	TRBJ2-1	NA	11	CASSWRGEQFF	TGTGCCAGCAGCTGGCGGGGTGAGCAGTTCTTC
TRBV7-9	few	TRBJ2-7	NA	16	CASSPLPDTPYYEQYF	TGTGCCAGCAGCCCATTACCGGATACCCCTTACTACGAGCAGTACTTC
TRBV19	NA	TRBJ2-7	TRBD1	15	CASSITGVGSYEQYF	TGTGCCAGTAGTATAACAGGGGTAGGGTCCTACGAGCAGTACTTC
TRBV11-3	few	TRBJ1-1	TRBD1	14	CASSYGTVNTEAFF	TGTGCCAGCAGCTACGGGACAGTGAACACTGAAGCTTTCTTT
TRBV6-5	few	TRBJ2-1	NA	15	CASSYSDSSYNEQFF	TGTGCCAGCAGTTACTCGGATAGCTCCTACAATGAGCAGTTCTTC
TRBV19	NA	TRBJ2-3	TRBD1	14	CASSIQGARDTQYF	TGTGCCAGTAGTATACAGGGGGCACGAGATACGCAGTATTTT
TRBV7-2	NA	TRBJ2-1	NA	11	CASSLGNEQFF	TGTGCCAGCAGCCTAGGCAATGAGCAGTTCTTC
TRBV10-3	NA	TRBJ2-1	TRBD1	14	CAISQGQGQNEQFF	TGTGCCATCAGTCAAGGACAGGGGCAAAATGAGCAGTTCTTC
TRBV19	once	TRBJ2-7	NA	13	CASTSGEGYEQYF	TGTGCCAGTACCTCAGGGGAGGGCTACGAGCAGTACTTC
TRBV11-2	NA	TRBJ2-3	NA	15	CASSLVGVGTDTQYF	TGTGCCAGCAGCTTAGTAGGAGTGGGCACAGATACGCAGTATTTT
TRBV19	NA	TRBJ1-5	TRBD1	20	CASSISGWGDREESNQPQHF	TGTGCCAGTAGTATAAGTGGGTGGGGCGACAGGGAAGAGAGCAATCAGCCCCAGCATTTT
TRBV4-2	NA	TRBJ2-7	NA	12	CASSQDSSRQYF	TGTGCCAGCAGCCAAGATAGCTCCCGGCAGTACTTC
TRBV30	NA	TRBJ2-6	NA	15	CAWNNRASGANVLTF	TGTGCCTGGAATAACAGGGCCTCTGGGGCCAACGTCCTGACTTTC
TRBV4-2	NA	TRBJ2-5	TRBD1	17	CASSQDRTGEVSWTQYF	TGTGCCAGCAGCCAAGATAGGACAGGGGAAGTGAGTTGGACCCAGTACTTC
TRBV25-1	NA	TRBJ2-1	NA	15	CASSPTSGRIYEQFF	TGTGCCAGCAGCCCAACATCTGGCAGGATATATGAGCAGTTCTTC
TRBV5-1	NA	TRBJ2-2	TRBD2	14	CASSLVAGTGELFF	TGCGCCAGCAGCTTGGTAGCGGGTACCGGGGAGCTGTTTTTT
TRBV7-2	NA	TRBJ1-5	NA	16	CASSEKVRGSNQPQHF	TGTGCCAGCAGCGAGAAAGTAAGGGGAAGCAATCAGCCCCAGCATTTT
TRBV5-8	NA	TRBJ2-1	NA	14	CASSLESSYNEQFF	TGTGCCAGCAGCCTCGAGAGCTCCTACAATGAGCAGTTCTTC
TRBV19	NA	TRBJ1-5	NA	17	CASSIGAVTGSNQPQHF	TGTGCCAGTAGTATAGGAGCGGTGACAGGTAGCAATCAGCCCCAGCATTTT
TRBV14	NA	TRBJ2-1	NA	14	CASSQAGTGNEQFF	TGTGCCAGCAGCCAAGCCGGGACTGGGAATGAGCAGTTCTTC
TRBV2	NA	TRBJ1-5	NA	12	CASTEGNQPQHF	TGTGCCAGCACCGAGGGCAATCAGCCCCAGCATTTT
TRBV5-4	NA	TRBJ2-7	TRBD1	15	CASSFRDRDPYEQYF	TGTGCCAGCAGCTTTAGGGACAGGGACCCCTACGAGCAGTACTTC